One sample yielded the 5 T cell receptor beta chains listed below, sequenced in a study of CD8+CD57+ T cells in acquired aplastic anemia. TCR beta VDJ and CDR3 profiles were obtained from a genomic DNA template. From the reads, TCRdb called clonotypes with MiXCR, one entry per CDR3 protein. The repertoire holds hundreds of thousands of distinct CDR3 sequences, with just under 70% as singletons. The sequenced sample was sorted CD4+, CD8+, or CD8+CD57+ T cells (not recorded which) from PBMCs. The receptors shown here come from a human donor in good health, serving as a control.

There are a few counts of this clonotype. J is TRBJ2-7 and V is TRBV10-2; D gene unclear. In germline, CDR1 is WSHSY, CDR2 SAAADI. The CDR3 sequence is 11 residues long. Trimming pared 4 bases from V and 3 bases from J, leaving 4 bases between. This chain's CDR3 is CASSADYEQYF. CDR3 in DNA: TGCGCCAGCAGTGCGGACTACGAGCAGTACTTC.

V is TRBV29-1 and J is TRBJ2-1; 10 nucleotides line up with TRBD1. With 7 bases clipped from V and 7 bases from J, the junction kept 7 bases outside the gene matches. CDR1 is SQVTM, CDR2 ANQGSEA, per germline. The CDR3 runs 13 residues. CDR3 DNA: TGCAGCGCCCCGACAGGGGGCTTAAATGAGCAGTTCTTC. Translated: CSAPTGGLNEQFF.

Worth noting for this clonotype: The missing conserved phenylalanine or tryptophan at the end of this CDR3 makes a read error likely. CDR3 in DNA: TGTGCCAGCAGTGACTCGGGAGGCGATGGGCAGTTCCTC. It translates to CASSDSGGDGQFL. The rearrangement links TRBV6-4 to TRBJ2-1, with a tentative D call TRBD2 (6 bases). The CDR3 spans 13 residues. V lost 0 bases and J 12 bases, leaving 12 bases between the germline ends. Germline V gene lookup returns CDR1 MRHNA and CDR2 SNTAGT.

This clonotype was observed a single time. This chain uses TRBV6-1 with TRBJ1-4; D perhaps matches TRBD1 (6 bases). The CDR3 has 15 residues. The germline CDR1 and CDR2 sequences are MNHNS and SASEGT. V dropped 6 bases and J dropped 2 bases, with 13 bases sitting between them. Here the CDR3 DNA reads TGTGCCAGCAGGATAGGGGGGGCCACTAATGAAAAACTGTTTTTT. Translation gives CASRIGGATNEKLFF.

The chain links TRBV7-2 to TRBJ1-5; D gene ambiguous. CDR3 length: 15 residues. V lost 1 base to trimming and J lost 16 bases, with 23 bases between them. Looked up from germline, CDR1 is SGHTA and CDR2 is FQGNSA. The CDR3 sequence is CASSLGTPYEQYFHF. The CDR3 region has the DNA TGTGCCAGCAGCTTAGGAACACCGTACGAGCAGTACTTCCATTTT.